This passage covers 10 T cell receptor beta chains from one sample sequenced in a study of CD8+ T cells in alopecia areata. Sequencing relied on a cDNA template that was reverse transcribed from extracted RNA. Some clones are missing from TCRdb's copy, which holds only in-frame ones; the method was immunoSEQ multiplex PCR. The repertoire has 150,000 to 200,000 clones, 60% to 75% of them found once; the top ten carry around 14%. Treatment of the sample: oral pan-JAK inhibitor, 5-10 mg twice daily. The sample in question was CD4+ T cells sorted from blood, obtained at week 24, from a patient treated with tofacitinib. These receptor sequences come from a human donor with alopecia areata.

This clone has more than one count but fewer than ten. The V call is TRBV4-1, the J call TRBJ1-1, with no clear D. This CDR3 contains 15 residues. The V end was cut by 1 base, the J end by 0 bases, with 9 bases between. Germline CDR1 reads MGHRA; CDR2 reads YSYEKL. The CDR3 loop is CASSQGDLLNTEAFF. The CDR3 coding sequence is TGCGCCAGCAGCCAAGGGGATTTACTGAACACTGAAGCTTTCTTT.

The chain recombines TRBV29-1 with TRBJ2-1; D is perhaps TRBD2 (5 bases). Trimming cost V 8 bases and J 0 bases, with 8 bases left between them. This CDR3 comprises 12 residues. Germline lookup yields CDR1 SQVTM and CDR2 ANQGSEA. This CDR3 is CSTRTSYNEQFF. CDR3 sequence (DNA): TGCAGCACTAGAACCTCCTACAATGAGCAGTTCTTC.

CDR3 residues: CASSQDKGGTQYF. The DNA for the CDR3 is TGTGCCAGCAGCCAAGATAAGGGGGGGACCCAGTACTTC. V and J are TRBV4-2 and TRBJ2-5; D tentatively reads TRBD1 or TRBD2 (6 bases each). Between the trimmed V and J ends, which lost 0 bases and 7 bases, there was a span of 9 bases. The CDR3 loop spans 13 amino acids. CDR1 and CDR2 (germline): LGHNA, YNFKEQ.

The genes are TRBV30 and TRBJ2-5, with D perhaps matching TRBD2 (7 bases). The CDR3 totals 14 residues. V was trimmed by 3 bases and J by 5 bases, leaving 16 bases between them. Germline V lookup: CDR1 GTSNPN, CDR2 SVGIG (reference sequence). CDR3 in amino acids: CAWSPRGGRETQYF. The CDR3 DNA follows: TGTGCCTGGAGCCCCCGCGGGGGCCGCGAGACCCAGTACTTC.

This clone was seen only once. J is TRBJ2-5 and V is TRBV30; D not resolved. Germline assignment: CDR1 GTSNPN and CDR2 SVGIG (reference sequence). Trimming shortened V by 0 bases and J by 7 bases, and 6 bases separated the two germline ends. The CDR3 consists of 11 residues. The CDR3 sequence: CAWSVIGTQYF. The CDR3 DNA reads as TGTGCCTGGAGTGTTATCGGGACCCAGTACTTC.

CDR3 bases: TGTGCCAGCAGCTCCGGCCCGACAGGGAGCTCCTACGAGCAGTACTTC. Residues: CASSSGPTGSSYEQYF. The chain joins TRBV7-9 to TRBJ2-7; 7 bases are a match to TRBD1. CDR3 length: 16 amino acids. J was trimmed by 0 bases and V by 4 bases; bases with no gene match: 9. The germline V gene has CDR1 SEHNR and CDR2 FQNEAQ (reference sequence).

This clone was found a few times. The gene calls are TRBV18 and TRBJ1-2, with D unresolved. V lost 0 bases and J lost 0, with 8 bases in between. CDR3 length: 15 residues. Germline V lookup: CDR1 KGHSH, CDR2 LQKENI. Written as DNA, the CDR3 is TGTGCCAGCTCACCACCGTCAGGCCCTAACTATGGCTACACCTTC. It translates to CASSPPSGPNYGYTF.

This clone was recorded a few times. This chain uses TRBV5-1 with TRBJ2-2; D unresolved. The CDR3 has 15 residues. V was shortened by 3 bases and J by 0 bases, with 9 bases between the two germline ends. The V gene's germline CDR1 is SGHRS and CDR2 YFSETQ. CDR3 nucleotides: TGCGCCAGCAGCTCGTCGACTCCGAACACCGGGGAGCTGTTTTTT. The encoded protein is CASSSSTPNTGELFF.

The CDR3: CASSLSEGPYNEQFF. CDR3 DNA sequence: TGCGCCAGCAGCTTGTCTGAGGGACCATACAATGAGCAGTTCTTC. J is TRBJ2-1 and V is TRBV5-1, with D possibly being TRBD1 or TRBD2 (5 bases each). Germline V gene lookup returns CDR1 SGHRS and CDR2 YFSETQ. The CDR3 runs 15 residues. Trimming left V 1 base short and J 4 bases short, with 12 bases between.

This chain joins TRBV6-1 and TRBJ2-7, with D perhaps TRBD1 (6 bases). Germline CDR1 reads MNHNS; CDR2 reads SASEGT. V lost 5 bases to trimming and J lost 1 base, with 12 bases between them. The CDR3 contains 14 residues. The CDR3: CASSSTGFSYEQYF. CDR3 sequence (DNA): TGTGCCAGCAGTTCGACAGGCTTTTCCTACGAGCAGTACTTC.